The 5 T cell receptor beta chains listed next were all sequenced from one sample in a study of blood T cell repertoires in COVID-19. The data were produced by immunoSEQ multiplex PCR, yet TCRdb's version contains in-frame clones alone and is incomplete. Of hundreds of thousands of clones in the sample, roughly 90% were seen once. Sequenced: PBMCs or T cells enriched from blood (not recorded which). Receptor source: a man aged 35 to 55 who had recovered from COVID-19.

This chain joins TRBV19 and TRBJ2-3; 8 nucleotides match TRBD2. Germline CDR1 LNHDA, CDR2 SQIVND (reference sequence). The CDR3 sequence is 15 residues long. The V and J ends lost 3 bases and 2 bases, in that order; junction bases with no gene match: 4. CDR3 sequence (DNA): TGTGCCAGTAGTATCGGTAGCGGGGTCACAGATACGCAGTATTTT. Its translation is CASSIGSGVTDTQYF.

V is TRBV4-1 and J is TRBJ1-2; 7 bases align to TRBD1. The trim removed 8 bases at V and 1 base at J, leaving 13 bases unmatched. The V gene's germline CDR1 is MGHRA and CDR2 YSYEKL. The CDR3 consists of 16 residues. CDR3: CASGWDRSPDNYGYTF. The CDR3 nucleotides are TGCGCCAGCGGTTGGGACAGATCCCCGGATAACTATGGCTACACCTTC.

The V gene is TRBV9, the J gene TRBJ1-4; a weak D match, TRBD1 (6 bases). V was cut by 3 bases and J by 8 bases, with 23 bases left in between. This CDR3 contains 17 residues. Germline lookup yields CDR1 SGDLS and CDR2 YYNGEE. The CDR3 DNA sequence: TGTGCCAGCAGCGCCTCGGGCCGAGGCTTAACAGGGGAAAAACTGTTTTTT. Translated: CASSASGRGLTGEKLFF.

The chain uses TRBV11-2 and TRBJ1-1; no firm D call. V gave up 0 bases and J gave up 7 bases, with 9 bases separating them. This CDR3 spans 13 amino acids. Per the germline V gene, CDR1 is SGHAT and CDR2 is FQNNGV. The CDR3 DNA follows: TGTGCCAGCAGCTTAGATCGAGTCCGTGAAGCTTTCTTT. It yields the protein CASSLDRVREAFF.

As for this clone: The identical CDR3 is also encoded by other nucleotide sequences in the sample. V is TRBV5-4 and J is TRBJ2-5; 9 bases map to TRBD2. V shed 2 bases, J shed 2 bases, and the junction held 1 base outside the gene matches. The CDR3 sequence is 14 residues long. Germline V lookup: CDR1 SGHNT, CDR2 YYREEE (reference sequence). The CDR3 sequence is CASSLAGGQETQYF. In DNA form, the CDR3 reads TGTGCCAGCAGCTTAGCGGGGGGACAAGAGACCCAGTACTTC.